The 10 T cell receptor beta chains in this list originate from one sample, sequenced in a study of T cells in tumors after PD-1 blockade. The table came from immunoSEQ multiplex PCR; TCRdb's copy has only in-frame clones and leaves some out. This table has approximately 60,000 clones, about 74% appearing once. Specimen: PBMCs, collected after anti-PD-1 treatment. These receptors originate from a human donor with basal cell carcinoma.

This clone was detected only once. The CDR3 coding sequence is TGTGCCAGTAGTATAGGGGCCCACCATCGGCCCCAGCATTTT. It is translated as CASSIGAHHRPQHF. J is TRBJ1-5 and V is TRBV19; D unresolved. The CDR3 is made up of 14 amino acids. V was trimmed by 1 base and J by 9 bases, leaving 13 bases between them. CDR1 is LNHDA and CDR2 is SQIVND in the germline V gene (reference sequence).

This clone was counted a few times. The chain recombines TRBV6-5 with TRBJ2-1; D uncertain. The length of the CDR3 is 12 residues. Per germline, CDR1 MNHEY and CDR2 SVGAGI. V was clipped by 7 bases and J by 3 bases, with 7 bases between them. The CDR3 protein is CASTGSYNEQFF. CDR3 coding DNA: TGTGCCAGCACGGGCAGCTACAATGAGCAGTTCTTC.

This clone was detected a few times. The J gene is TRBJ1-1, the V gene TRBV6-5; D uncertain. Per germline, CDR1 MNHEY and CDR2 SVGAGI. Trimming pared 2 bases from V and 2 bases from J, leaving 9 bases between. The length of the CDR3 is 14 residues. The CDR3 sequence is CASSYAQSNTEAFF. The CDR3 nucleotides are TGTGCCAGCAGTTACGCGCAGAGCAACACTGAAGCTTTCTTT.

V gene TRBV4-1 combines with J gene TRBJ2-3; 8 bases fit TRBD2. The trim removed 8 bases at V and 0 bases at J, leaving 13 bases unmatched. Germline assignment: CDR1 MGHRA and CDR2 YSYEKL. The CDR3 spans 17 residues. CDR3 nucleotide sequence: TGCGCCAGCGCCAAACGGGCGGGGGGCGCAAGCACAGATACGCAGTATTTT. This encodes CASAKRAGGASTDTQYF.

This clone was recorded a few times. The rearrangement links TRBV6-1 to TRBJ1-5; D unclear. CDR1 is MNHNS, CDR2 SASEGT, per germline. CDR3 length equals 14 residues. The germline V and J ends were trimmed by 1 base and 1 base, with 5 bases remaining between them. CDR3 amino acids: CASSEGNSNQPQHF. CDR3 nucleotides: TGTGCCAGCAGTGAAGGTAACAGCAATCAGCCCCAGCATTTT.

CDR3 sequence (DNA): TGTGCCAGCAGCGTAGCTTTTGCTAATCCCGAAGCTTTCTTT. Translating gives CASSVAFANPEAFF. The J gene is TRBJ1-1, the V gene TRBV9; D remains ambiguous. This CDR3 spans 14 amino acids. Trimming left V 0 bases short and J 8 bases short, with 14 bases between. Germline-derived CDR1 and CDR2 are SGDLS and YYNGEE.

This clone has just a few counts. The V call is TRBV5-4, the J call TRBJ2-2, with D possibly being TRBD2 (6 bases). V was cut by 0 bases and J by 5 bases, with 8 bases left in between. CDR3 size: 14 residues. In germline, CDR1 is SGHNT, CDR2 YYREEE (reference sequence). For the CDR3, the DNA is TGTGCCAGCAGCTTGGGACGGGGGACCGGGGAGCTGTTTTTT. Protein: CASSLGRGTGELFF.

This chain links TRBV19 with TRBJ2-1, with a possible D match to TRBD2 (6 bases). The germline gives CDR1 LNHDA, CDR2 SQIVND (reference sequence). The CDR3 totals 22 residues. V was cut by 5 bases and J by 0 bases, with 32 bases left in between. CDR3 sequence: CASSQFPLVWTEGRISYNEQFF. The DNA of the CDR3 is TGTGCCAGTAGTCAATTCCCCCTTGTCTGGACGGAGGGCCGAATCTCCTACAATGAGCAGTTCTTC.

The chain is built from TRBV2 and TRBJ1-5; D unclear. V shed 8 bases and J shed 4 bases, with 18 bases lying between them. The CDR3 is 15 amino acids. The germline gives CDR1 SNHLY, CDR2 FYNNEI. The CDR3 bases are TGTGCCAGCTCTGGGTCCTCGGTGGGAAATCAGCCCCAGCATTTT. The encoded protein is CASSGSSVGNQPQHF.

The chain combines TRBV3-1 (or the pseudogene TRBV3-2) with TRBJ2-1, with 9 bases that match TRBD2. V shed 0 bases, J shed 6 bases, and the junction held 9 bases outside the gene matches. CDR1 is LGHDT, CDR2 YNNKEL, per germline (reference sequence). This CDR3 has 17 amino acids. The CDR3 DNA sequence: TGTGCCAGCAGCCAAGAAATCGGCCTAGCGGGGAGCAATGAGCAGTTCTTC. This translates into CASSQEIGLAGSNEQFF.